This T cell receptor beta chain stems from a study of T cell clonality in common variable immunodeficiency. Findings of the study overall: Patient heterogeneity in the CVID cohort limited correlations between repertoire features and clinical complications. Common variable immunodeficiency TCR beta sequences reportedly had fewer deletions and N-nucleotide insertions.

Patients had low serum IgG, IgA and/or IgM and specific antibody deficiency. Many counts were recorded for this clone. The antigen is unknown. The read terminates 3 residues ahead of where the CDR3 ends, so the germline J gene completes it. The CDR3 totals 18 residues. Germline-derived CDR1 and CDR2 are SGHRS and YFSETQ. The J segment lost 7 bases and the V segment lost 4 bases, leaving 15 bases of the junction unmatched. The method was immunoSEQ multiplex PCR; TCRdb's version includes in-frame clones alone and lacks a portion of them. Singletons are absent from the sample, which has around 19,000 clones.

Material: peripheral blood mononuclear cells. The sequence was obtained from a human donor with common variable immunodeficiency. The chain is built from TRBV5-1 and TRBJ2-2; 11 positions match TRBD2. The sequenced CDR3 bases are TGCGCCAGCAGCATGGGAGGCGGGACTAGCGGTAATGGCGGGGAG. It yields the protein CASSMGGGTSGNGGE. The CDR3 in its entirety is CASSMGGGTSGNGGELFF.